This T cell receptor beta chain was identified during a study of CD8+ T cells in alopecia areata. Across the study: Each day, treated patients took oral tofacitinib twice, at 5 to 10 mg per dose.

The germline V and J ends were trimmed by 2 bases and 0 bases, with 8 bases remaining between them. The germline V gene has CDR1 SGHTA and CDR2 FQGNSA. This CDR3 region has 15 residues. Treatment specified: oral pan-JAK inhibitor, 5-10 mg twice daily. Sorting of CD4+ and CD8+ T cells was performed on PBMCs. Investigators isolated RNA and reverse transcribed it into cDNA to act as the sequencing template. TCRdb keeps only in-frame clones here, not all; method: immunoSEQ multiplex PCR. This sample yields fewer than 250,000 clones, of which 64% are seen a single time; about 4.2% belongs to the top ten. There are a few counts of this clone.

The chain recombines TRBV7-2 with TRBJ2-1; D uncertain. The sample was CD4+ T cells sorted from blood, taken at week 4, from a patient treated with tofacitinib. The sequence was collected from a human donor with alopecia areata. Written as DNA, the CDR3 is TGTGCCAGCAGCTTAACTACCGACTCCTACAATGAGCAGTTCTTC. It is translated as CASSLTTDSYNEQFF.